This is a list of T cell receptor beta chains from one sample in a study of long-term antiretroviral therapy in people with HIV. Assay used: immunoSEQ multiplex PCR; TCRdb lists only in-frame clones, some missing. The data show about 25,000 clones, roughly 80% seen once. The sample consisted of unsorted PBMCs, taken 2.1 years after starting antiretroviral therapy. The receptor set was obtained from a man in his thirties or forties with HIV. Each CDR3 is given with its conserved first and last residue.

len,v_gene,j_gene,CDR3aa
17,TRBV11-2,TRBJ2-1,CASSLAPTSGRKNEQFF
14,TRBV5-1,TRBJ1-5,CASRLWVLRQPQHF
14,TRBV19,TRBJ2-3,CASSNGLATDTQYF
12,TRBV30,TRBJ2-1,CAWSAGGYEQFF
15,TRBV4-2,TRBJ1-5,CASGTSGESNQPQHF
14,TRBV9,TRBJ2-7,CASSSGLAGHEQYF
15,TRBV6-4,TRBJ2-2,CASRSLAGNTGELFF
14,TRBV4-3,TRBJ1-2,CASSQDNGAYGYTF
16,TRBV30,TRBJ1-5,CAWSQPVVGSNQPQHF
13,TRBV6-5,TRBJ2-2,CASSYPNTGELFF
15,TRBV6-5,TRBJ2-1,CASSYRAASYNEQFF
12,TRBV2,TRBJ1-1,CASSELQNEAFF
15,TRBV5-1,TRBJ1-1,CASSLDGVENTEAFF
15,TRBV28,TRBJ2-1,CASSLPYRVVYEQFF
15,TRBV6-6,TRBJ1-5,CASSSSQDRHQPQHF
16,TRBV6-5,TRBJ1-2,CASSSTQGNPTYGYTF
13,TRBV27,TRBJ1-1,CASSFSANTEAFF
16,TRBV15,TRBJ1-3,CATSRDDSSSGNTIYF
14,TRBV10-3,TRBJ2-7,CAISAGPRTYEQYF
11,TRBV29-1,TRBJ1-2,CSVRFDKGYTF
18,TRBV15,TRBJ2-1,CATSSQPPGQGVLVEQFF
16,TRBV5-4,TRBJ2-1,CASSLIPGASYNEQFF
15,TRBV15,TRBJ1-3,CATSRVRFSGNTIYF
14,TRBV6-5,TRBJ2-2,CASTYDSGTGELFF
14,TRBV28,TRBJ1-1,CASRGDLYITEAFF
15,TRBV28,TRBJ1-2,CASSLEGPSNYGYTF
13,TRBV7-2,TRBJ2-7,CASSLMGASTEYF
16,TRBV4-1,TRBJ1-3,CASSQRLDTTGNTIYF
14,TRBV27,TRBJ2-1,CASSFIGTSNEQFF
15,TRBV15,TRBJ2-7,CATSDSQRYPYEQYF
12,TRBV28,TRBJ1-4,CASSSFNEKLFF
15,TRBV21-1,TRBJ2-7,CASSKGQGASYEQYF
14,TRBV7-6,TRBJ2-4,CASSLGDRANIQYF
16,TRBV11-2,TRBJ2-2,CASSFSTGGMAGELFF
15,TRBV19,TRBJ2-7,CASSPVEGLVYEQYF
14,TRBV28,TRBJ1-5,CASSSRGSNQPQHF
14,TRBV2,TRBJ1-5,CASSEDRGYQPQHF
15,TRBV7-8,TRBJ1-4,CASSLGGVGSEKLFF
15,TRBV7-2,TRBJ1-2,CASSFRGQGNYGYTF
12,TRBV7-9,TRBJ2-7,CASSLDHYEQYF
15,TRBV7-2,TRBJ1-4,CASSTFRGTNEKLFF
15,TRBV6-5,TRBJ2-2,CASSETGGSTGELFF
17,TRBV28,TRBJ1-2,CASSPPMVLGLNYGYTF
17,TRBV6-1,TRBJ1-6,CASSEAGRGGLDSPLHF
14,TRBV6-1,TRBJ1-5,CASSENYSNQPQHF
17,TRBV28,TRBJ2-3,CASSSGTSGRYTDTQYF
13,TRBV13,TRBJ2-1,CASSLDGPNEQFF
16,TRBV7-8,TRBJ1-1,CASSLAATELNTEAFF